This T cell receptor beta chain was captured in a study of control samples from healthy donors and cancer patients. This clone was seen only a few times. Germline V gives CDR1 SGHDT, CDR2 YYEEEE. This CDR3 spans 16 amino acids. V was cut by 4 bases and J by 7 bases, with 22 bases left in between. Assay used: immunoSEQ multiplex PCR; TCRdb lists only in-frame clones, some missing. Of 130,000 to 150,000 clones listed, more than 85% were seen once; the top ten hold approximately 3.2%. This sequence originates from a man aged 25 to 45 in good health. This sequence joins TRBV5-6 and TRBJ2-3; D is perhaps TRBD1 (6 bases). The specimen was blood. DNA of the CDR3: TGTGCCAGCAGCGCTGACGGGACATATAACCCCAATACGCAGTATTTT. This gives the protein CASSADGTYNPNTQYF.